The next 24 T cell receptor beta chains were all read from a single sample in a study of cytomegalovirus exposure and HLA in healthy donors. Clones were sequenced by immunoSEQ multiplex PCR, and TCRdb holds only the in-frame ones, with some missing. The sample records about 130,000 clones, under 90% being singletons. What was sequenced was PBMCs. The receptors originated from a woman aged 18-29 years in good health and CMV-seronegative.

This chain uses TRBV4-1 with TRBJ2-1; 8 bases map to TRBD2. Germline V CDR1 and CDR2: MGHRA, YSYEKL. V shed 4 bases, J shed 8 bases, and the junction held 7 bases outside the gene matches. The CDR3 has 14 residues. The CDR3 bases are TGCGCCAGCAGCCTCAGTAGCGGGATCGATGAGCAGTTCTTC. This translates into CASSLSSGIDEQFF.

The chain joins TRBV11-3 to TRBJ1-1, with D possibly TRBD1 on 5 matching bases. The germline V and J ends were trimmed by 4 bases and 1 base, with 10 bases remaining between them. The CDR3 runs 14 residues. Germline assignment: CDR1 SGHNT and CDR2 YENEEA. The CDR3 DNA reads TGTGCCAGCAGCTCCCGGGGGGGGAACACTGAAGCTTTCTTT. Protein: CASSSRGGNTEAFF.

This clone was seen just once. The gene calls are TRBV6-6 and TRBJ2-2; no definite D call. Trimming pared 7 bases from V and 1 base from J, leaving 10 bases between. CDR3 size: 14 residues. Germline loops: CDR1 MNHNY, CDR2 SVGAGI (reference sequence). CDR3 loop: CASTVNRNTGELFF. DNA for the CDR3: TGTGCCAGCACGGTAAACAGGAACACCGGGGAGCTGTTTTTT.

The chain is built from TRBV10-3 and TRBJ1-1; D gene uncertain. CDR1 and CDR2 (germline): ENHRY, SYGVKD. This CDR3 region has 15 residues. The V end was cut by 0 bases, the J end by 1 base, with 9 bases between. Here the CDR3 reads CAISESGQKNTEAFF. The CDR3 DNA follows: TGTGCCATCAGTGAGTCTGGGCAAAAGAACACTGAAGCTTTCTTT.

The chain is built from TRBV10-3 and TRBJ2-4, with D possibly matching TRBD1 (5 bases). The CDR3 contains 13 residues. V was cut by 3 bases and J by 8 bases, with 11 bases left in between. The germline gives CDR1 ENHRY, CDR2 SYGVKD. Here the CDR3 reads CAISDREEYIQYF. The CDR3 coding sequence is TGTGCCATCAGTGACAGGGAAGAGTACATTCAGTACTTC.

The rearrangement joins TRBV5-1 to TRBJ1-1, with TRBD1 matching over 8 bases. The length of the CDR3 is 12 residues. V was clipped by 7 bases and J by 5 bases; unmatched bases: 4. CDR1 is SGHRS and CDR2 is YFSETQ in the germline V gene. CDR3 sequence reads: CASGQGGTEAFF. The CDR3 DNA sequence: TGCGCCAGCGGACAGGGTGGGACTGAAGCTTTCTTT.

This clone was seen only once. The rearrangement links TRBV5-6 to TRBJ1-1, with D possibly being TRBD1 (6 bases). In germline, CDR1 is SGHDT, CDR2 YYEEEE. V lost 2 bases and J lost 4, with 12 bases in between. This CDR3 is built from 14 residues. The CDR3 sequence is CASSLGGRGTEAFF. The CDR3, as DNA: TGTGCCAGCAGCTTAGGGGGTAGGGGCACTGAAGCTTTCTTT.

This sequence joins TRBV2 and TRBJ2-1; 10 bases are a match to TRBD2. Germline trimming cut 6 bases from V and 7 bases from J; bases unmatched to any gene: 9. Per the germline V gene, CDR1 is SNHLY and CDR2 is FYNNEI. The CDR3 is 15 amino acids. The chain's CDR3 is CASSLLAGVSNEQFF. In DNA, the CDR3 is TGTGCCAGCAGCCTTCTAGCGGGAGTTTCAAATGAGCAGTTCTTC.

This clone has a single count. The chain combines TRBV12-5 with TRBJ2-3, with 14 bases matching TRBD2. Trimming cost V 3 bases and J 6 bases; bases outside gene matches: 8. The CDR3 is 17 amino acids. CDR1 is LGHNT, CDR2 FRNRAP, per germline. CDR3 DNA sequence: TGTGCTAGTGGTTTATTGACTAGCGGGAGGGCCTTCGATACGCAGTATTTT. It is translated as CASGLLTSGRAFDTQYF.

This clone was observed a handful of times. The CDR3 DNA reads as TGTGCCAGCCTTACACAGATCTCTAGCACAGATACGCAGTATTTT. Amino acid sequence: CASLTQISSTDTQYF. The rearrangement joins TRBV28 to TRBJ2-3, with D uncertain. V lost 8 bases, J lost 0 bases, and 15 bases lay in between. The CDR3 covers 15 residues. CDR1 is MDHEN, CDR2 SYDVKM, per germline.

In nucleotides, the CDR3 is TGTGCCAGCAGCGCTCCGGTAGCGGGAGGTCCCAACAATGAGCAGTTCTTC. The encoded protein is CASSAPVAGGPNNEQFF. The genes are TRBV11-1 and TRBJ2-1; 10 positions match TRBD2. CDR1 is SGHAT and CDR2 is FQDESV in the germline V gene (reference sequence). CDR3 length: 17 amino acids. The V segment lost 5 bases and the J segment 5 bases; nucleotides outside the gene matches: 12. The whole variable domain, remainder taken from reference TRBV11-1 and TRBJ2-1, is EAEVAQSPRYKITEKSQAVAFWCDPISGHATLYWYRQILGQGPELLVQFQDESVVDDSQLPKDRFSAERLKGVDSTLKIQPAELGDSAMYLCASSAPVAGGPNNEQFFGPGTRLTVL.

The chain joins TRBV28 to TRBJ2-7; no reliable D call. The CDR3 is 12 amino acids. CDR1 and CDR2 from the germline V gene are MDHEN and SYDVKM. V was cut by 6 bases and J by 5 bases, with 11 bases left in between. The CDR3 DNA sequence: TGTGCCAGCAGACCCCCGAGTGACGAGCAGTACTTC. Its translation is CASRPPSDEQYF.

CDR3 sequence (DNA): TGTGCCAGCAGCCAAGTCGGTGGGAGGGCCAACACCGGGGAGCTGTTTTTT. The encoded protein is CASSQVGGRANTGELFF. The chain carries TRBV14 and TRBJ2-2; 7 nucleotides match TRBD2. Germline V gene lookup returns CDR1 SGHDN and CDR2 FVKESK. J was trimmed by 2 bases and V by 1 base; bases with no gene match: 7. The length of the CDR3 is 17 residues.

Here the CDR3 DNA reads TGTGCCAGCAGCCCCGGGACTAGCGGGACTTATGGGCAGTACTTC. Encoded protein: CASSPGTSGTYGQYF. The genes are TRBV11-2 and TRBJ2-7; 13 positions match TRBD2. CDR1 is SGHAT and CDR2 is FQNNGV in the germline V gene. The J segment lost 9 bases and the V segment lost 5 bases, leaving 10 bases of the junction unmatched. This CDR3 comprises 15 residues.

The rearrangement links TRBV5-5 to TRBJ2-7, with D possibly matching TRBD2 (5 bases). In germline, CDR1 is SGHKS, CDR2 YYEKEE (reference sequence). Between the trimmed V and J ends, which lost 0 bases and 0 bases, there was a span of 13 bases. The CDR3 totals 16 residues. CDR3 protein: CASSLVRDSSSYEQYF. The CDR3 DNA sequence: TGTGCCAGCAGCTTGGTTCGGGATTCGAGCTCCTACGAGCAGTACTTC.

The chain links TRBV2 to TRBJ2-3; D is perhaps TRBD2 (5 bases). CDR1 is SNHLY and CDR2 is FYNNEI in the germline V gene. V dropped 6 bases and J dropped 12 bases, with 13 bases sitting between them. CDR3 length equals 11 residues. Written as DNA, the CDR3 is TGTGCCAGCAGGGTACTATCGGGACAGTATTTT. Its translation: CASRVLSGQYF.

The rearrangement uses TRBV5-1 and TRBJ1-1, with 7 bases aligning to TRBD1. The CDR3 runs 15 residues. V shed 3 bases, J shed 4 bases, and the junction held 9 bases outside the gene matches. The germline V gene encodes CDR1 SGHRS and CDR2 YFSETQ. CDR3 sequence reads: CASSSGQGVTTEAFF. Here the CDR3 DNA reads TGCGCCAGCAGCTCCGGGCAGGGGGTTACCACTGAAGCTTTCTTT. The entire variable domain, with the rest obtained from reference TRBV5-1 and TRBJ1-1, is as follows: KAGVTQTPRYLIKTRGQQVTLSCSPISGHRSVSWYQQTPGQGLQFLFEYFSETQRNKGNFPGRFSGRQFSNSRSEMNVSTLELGDSALYLCASSSGQGVTTEAFFGQGTRLTVV.

V and J are TRBV5-5 and TRBJ2-7, with TRBD1 as a possible D gene (5 bases). The V and J ends lost 0 bases and 4 bases respectively, with 14 bases between them. Germline V CDR1 and CDR2: SGHKS, YYEKEE (reference sequence). This CDR3 is built from 15 residues. CDR3 nucleotides: TGTGCCAGCAGCTTGGTTGCAGGGAAGGAGTACGAGCAGTACTTC. Translation gives CASSLVAGKEYEQYF.

This chain uses TRBV15 with TRBJ1-5; a weak D match, TRBD1 (5 bases). The V end lost 3 bases, the J end lost 7 bases, and 13 bases lay between the germline ends. Per the germline V gene, CDR1 is LNHNV and CDR2 is YYDKDF (reference sequence). The CDR3 consists of 14 residues. The CDR3 loop is CATSRGGVLQPQHF. The DNA of the CDR3 is TGTGCCACCAGCAGGGGGGGGGTTTTGCAGCCCCAGCATTTT.

This clone was observed a handful of times. V usage is TRBV28 and J usage is TRBJ1-1; tentatively, D is TRBD1 (6 bases). This CDR3 spans 16 amino acids. Germline V gene sequence: CDR1 MDHEN, CDR2 SYDVKM. V lost 7 bases and J lost 1, with 19 bases in between. The CDR3 is CASTSGTPAKNTEAFF. The DNA of the CDR3 is TGTGCCAGCACCTCTGGGACACCAGCCAAGAACACTGAAGCTTTCTTT.

V usage is TRBV29-1 and J usage is TRBJ2-1, with 15 bases that match TRBD2. V dropped 3 bases and J dropped 7; count of bases not matched to a gene: 4. CDR3 length equals 15 residues. Per germline, CDR1 SQVTM and CDR2 ANQGSEA. CDR3 protein: CSVEGLAGGWNEQFF. DNA of the CDR3: TGCAGCGTTGAGGGACTAGCGGGAGGTTGGAATGAGCAGTTCTTC.

This chain uses TRBV6-6 with TRBJ2-1; 10 nucleotides agree with TRBD2. Germline values: CDR1 MNHNY, CDR2 SVGAGI (reference sequence). This CDR3 contains 15 residues. J lost 3 bases, V lost 5 bases, and 4 bases had no gene match. CDR3 residues: CASSNSGRIYNEQFF. CDR3 sequence (DNA): TGTGCCAGCAGTAATAGCGGGAGGATCTACAATGAGCAGTTCTTC.

J is TRBJ1-2 and V is TRBV5-1; 7 bases align to TRBD1. In germline, CDR1 is SGHRS, CDR2 YFSETQ. V gave up 1 base and J gave up 2 bases; unmatched junction bases: 5. This CDR3 region has 15 residues. The CDR3 DNA sequence: TGCGCCAGCAGCTTGTCCCCGACAGGGAACTATGGCTACACCTTC. Protein sequence: CASSLSPTGNYGYTF.

This rearrangement joins TRBV5-6 to TRBJ2-5; possible D gene TRBD2, 5 bases. This CDR3 spans 14 amino acids. Germline loops: CDR1 SGHDT, CDR2 YYEEEE. V was pared by 9 bases and J by 2 bases, with 17 bases between. Here the CDR3 reads CATRRLADQETQYF. DNA of the CDR3: TGTGCCACCCGTAGGCTAGCCGATCAAGAGACCCAGTACTTC.